A selection of T cell receptor beta chains follows, all from one sample in a study of control samples from healthy donors and cancer patients. This table comes from immunoSEQ multiplex PCR, and its TCRdb copy is limited to in-frame clones, with some not included. The data hold about 170,000 clones, with 91% observed a single time. The sample was blood. The receptors come from a woman in her 30s in good health. Each CDR3 is given with its conserved first and last residue. D genes are given only for firm matches. Clone size, where shown, is once, few, many, or a class for clones that have expanded.

j_call	v_call	cdr3_length	clone_size	d_call	cdr3_aa	cdr3_nt
TRBJ1-2	TRBV25-1	12	-	-	CASSRGVYGYTF	TGTGCCAGCAGTCGGGGTGTCTATGGCTACACCTTC
TRBJ2-3	TRBV18	14	-	-	CASSLTSSTDTQYF	TGTGCCAGCTCACTAACCTCTAGCACAGATACGCAGTATTTT
TRBJ2-7	TRBV28	15	-	TRBD1	CASKSSGTGGYEQYF	TGTGCCAGCAAGTCTTCCGGGACAGGGGGTTACGAGCAGTACTTC
TRBJ2-5	TRBV7-9	12	-	-	CASSSLDETQYF	TGTGCCAGCAGCTCTCTAGATGAGACCCAGTACTTC
TRBJ1-6	TRBV2	13	-	-	CASSDTARSPLHF	TGTGCCAGCAGTGACACCGCCCGTTCACCCCTCCACTTT
TRBJ2-3	TRBV4-2	17	-	-	CASSQDRPAGSTDTQYF	TGTGCCAGCAGCCAAGATCGGCCAGCGGGTAGCACAGATACGCAGTATTTT
TRBJ1-6	TRBV30	14	-	TRBD1	CAWSVQGGNSPLHF	TGTGCCTGGAGTGTACAGGGGGGGAATTCACCCCTCCACTTT
TRBJ1-1	TRBV4-2	14	once	-	CASSQGVGDTEAFF	TGTGCCAGCAGCCAAGGAGTGGGGGACACTGAAGCTTTCTTT
TRBJ1-4	TRBV7-2	13	-	-	CASSLGQNEKLFF	TGTGCCAGCAGCTTAGGGCAGAATGAAAAACTGTTTTTT
TRBJ2-2	TRBV27	15	-	TRBD2	CASSLAGGCTGELFF	TGTGCCAGCAGTTTAGCGGGGGGGTGCACCGGGGAGCTGTTTTTT
TRBJ2-7	TRBV19	13	-	-	CASSPQETYEQYF	TGTGCCAGTAGTCCTCAGGAGACCTACGAGCAGTACTTC
TRBJ1-2	TRBV10-3	13	-	-	CAITRTENYGYTF	TGTGCCATCACTCGGACAGAGAACTATGGCTACACCTTC
TRBJ1-3	TRBV10-3	15	-	-	CAIGPGTHSGNTIYF	TGTGCCATCGGGCCAGGTACCCACTCTGGAAACACCATATATTTT
TRBJ1-5	TRBV29-1	12	-	-	CSVEGVNQPQHF	TGCAGCGTTGAAGGGGTCAATCAGCCCCAGCATTTT
TRBJ2-7	TRBV27	14	-	TRBD2	CASSLLAGNYEQYF	TGTGCCAGCAGTTTACTAGCGGGGAACTACGAGCAGTACTTC
TRBJ1-4	TRBV4-2	17	-	TRBD1	CASSQAPQGATNEKLFF	TGTGCCAGCAGCCAAGCCCCTCAGGGGGCAACTAATGAAAAACTGTTTTTT
TRBJ2-3	TRBV11-2	15	once	TRBD1	CASSSGDRDTDTQYF	TGTGCCAGCAGCTCAGGGGACAGGGACACAGATACGCAGTATTTT
TRBJ2-7	TRBV12-5	15	-	TRBD2	CASGLGLAGAGEQYF	TGTGCTAGTGGCTTGGGACTAGCGGGAGCAGGAGAGCAGTACTTC
TRBJ1-4	TRBV6-6	16	-	-	CASSWGGGRGSEKLFF	TGTGCCAGCAGTTGGGGTGGGGGCAGGGGAAGCGAAAAACTGTTTTTT
TRBJ1-5	TRBV27	14	-	-	CASSLSFSNQPQHF	TGTGCCAGCAGTTTATCTTTTAGCAATCAGCCCCAGCATTTT
TRBJ2-5	TRBV9	13	-	-	CASSVGGTETQYF	TGTGCCAGCAGCGTAGGGGGGACAGAGACCCAGTACTTC
TRBJ2-1	TRBV3-1/TRBV3-2	15	-	TRBD2	CASSTLAGLYNEQFF	TGTGCCAGCAGCACCCTAGCGGGCCTGTACAATGAGCAGTTCTTC
TRBJ2-5	TRBV23-1	14	-	-	CASSQSRQQETQYF	TGCGCCAGCAGTCAATCGCGACAGCAAGAGACCCAGTACTTC
TRBJ1-2	TRBV6-2/TRBV6-3	12	-	-	CASSRDAYGYTF	TGTGCCAGCAGTCGGGATGCCTATGGCTACACCTTC
TRBJ2-3	TRBV11-2	15	-	-	CASSLVPTSTDTQYF	TGTGCCAGCAGCTTAGTTCCGACTAGCACAGATACGCAGTATTTT
TRBJ2-3	TRBV29-1	16	-	TRBD2	CSVERPRAGGTDTQYF	TGCAGCGTTGAAAGGCCGCGGGCGGGAGGAACAGATACGCAGTATTTT
TRBJ1-3	TRBV28	14	-	-	CASSPAGNGNTIYF	TGTGCCAGCAGCCCCGCAGGGAATGGAAACACCATATATTTT
TRBJ1-1	TRBV25-1	14	-	TRBD1	CASSDQGANTEAFF	TGTGCCAGCAGTGATCAGGGGGCGAACACTGAAGCTTTCTTT
TRBJ1-5	TRBV2	14	once	-	CASSVEGSNQPQHF	TGTGCCAGCAGTGTCGAGGGGAGCAATCAGCCCCAGCATTTT
TRBJ1-3	TRBV7-6	16	-	-	CASSLAGRSSGNTIYF	TGTGCCAGCAGCTTAGCGGGGCGGAGCTCTGGAAACACCATATATTTT
TRBJ2-2	TRBV7-9	15	-	TRBD2	CASSFWTSNTGELFF	TGTGCCAGCAGCTTCTGGACTAGCAACACCGGGGAGCTGTTTTTT
TRBJ2-1	TRBV5-4	15	-	-	CASSLGGVTYNEQFF	TGTGCCAGCAGCTTGGGGGGGGTGACCTACAATGAGCAGTTCTTC
TRBJ2-7	TRBV3-1/TRBV3-2	16	-	-	CASSQDTYQTSYEQYF	TGTGCCAGCAGCCAAGATACATACCAGACCTCCTACGAGCAGTACTTC
TRBJ1-4	TRBV5-1	16	-	-	CASSLGTSATNEKLFF	TGCGCCAGCAGCTTGGGTACAAGTGCAACTAATGAAAAACTGTTTTTT
TRBJ2-2	TRBV6-4	15	-	TRBD2	CARPRTSGGAGELFF	TGTGCCAGACCGAGGACTAGCGGGGGGGCCGGGGAGCTGTTTTTT
TRBJ1-4	TRBV25-1	14	-	TRBD1	CASSNRGRDEKLFF	TGTGCCAGCAGTAACAGGGGGCGGGATGAAAAACTGTTTTTT
TRBJ2-3	TRBV25-1	16	once	TRBD2	CASSERASGGPDTQYF	TGTGCCAGCAGTGAACGGGCTAGCGGGGGGCCTGATACGCAGTATTTT
TRBJ2-5	TRBV18	13	-	TRBD1	CASSRDRQETQYF	TGTGCCAGCTCACGGGACAGGCAAGAGACCCAGTACTTC
TRBJ2-1	TRBV13	17	-	TRBD2	CASSFPLAGGPFNEQFF	TGTGCCAGCAGCTTCCCCTTAGCGGGGGGGCCTTTCAATGAGCAGTTCTTC
TRBJ2-1	TRBV28	13	-	-	CASTRPTYNEQFF	TGTGCCAGCACCCGGCCCACTTACAATGAGCAGTTCTTC
TRBJ1-3	TRBV5-1	13	-	-	CASSLGVGNTIYF	TGCGCCAGCAGCTTGGGAGTTGGAAACACCATATATTTT